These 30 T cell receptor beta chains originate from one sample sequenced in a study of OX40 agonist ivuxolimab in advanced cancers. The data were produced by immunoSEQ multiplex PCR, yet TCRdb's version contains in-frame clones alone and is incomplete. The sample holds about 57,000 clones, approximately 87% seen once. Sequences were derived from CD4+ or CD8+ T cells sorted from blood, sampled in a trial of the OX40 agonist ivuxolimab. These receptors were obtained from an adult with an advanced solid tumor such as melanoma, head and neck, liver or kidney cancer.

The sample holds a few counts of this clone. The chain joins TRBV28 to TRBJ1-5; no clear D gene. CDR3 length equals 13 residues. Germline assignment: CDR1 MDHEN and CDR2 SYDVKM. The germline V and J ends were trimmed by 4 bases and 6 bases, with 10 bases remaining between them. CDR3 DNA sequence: TGTGCCAGCAGTTCCCCGACAACTCAGCCCCAGCATTTT. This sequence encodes CASSSPTTQPQHF.

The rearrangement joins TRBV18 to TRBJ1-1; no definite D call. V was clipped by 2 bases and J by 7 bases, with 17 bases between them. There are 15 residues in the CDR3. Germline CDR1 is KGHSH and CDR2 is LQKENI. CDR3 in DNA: TGTGCCAGCTCACCATACGGGGATACCAATCTTGAAGCTTTCTTT. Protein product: CASSPYGDTNLEAFF.

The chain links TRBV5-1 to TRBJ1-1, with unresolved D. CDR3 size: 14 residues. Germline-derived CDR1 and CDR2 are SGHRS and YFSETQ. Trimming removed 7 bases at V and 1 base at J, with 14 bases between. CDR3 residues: CASSGGEGNTEAFF. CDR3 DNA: TGCGCCAGCTCTGGCGGGGAAGGGAACACTGAAGCTTTCTTT.

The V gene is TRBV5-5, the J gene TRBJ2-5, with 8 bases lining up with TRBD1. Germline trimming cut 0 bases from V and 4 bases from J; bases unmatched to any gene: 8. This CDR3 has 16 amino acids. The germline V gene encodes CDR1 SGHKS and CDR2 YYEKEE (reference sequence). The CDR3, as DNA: TGTGCCAGCAGCTTGGAAGGCAGGGGGCGGGGAGAGACCCAGTACTTC. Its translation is CASSLEGRGRGETQYF.

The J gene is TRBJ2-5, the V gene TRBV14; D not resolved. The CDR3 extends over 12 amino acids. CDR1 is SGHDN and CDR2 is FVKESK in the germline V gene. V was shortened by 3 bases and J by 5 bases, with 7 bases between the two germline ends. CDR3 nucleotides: TGTGCCAGCAGCCAGTCCCTCGAGACCCAGTACTTC. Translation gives CASSQSLETQYF. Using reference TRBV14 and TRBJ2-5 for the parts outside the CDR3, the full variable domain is EAGVTQFPSHSVIEKGQTVTLRCDPISGHDNLYWYRRVMGKEIKFLLHFVKESKQDESGMPNNRFLAERTGGTYSTLKVQPAELEDSGVYFCASSQSLETQYFGPGTRLLVL.

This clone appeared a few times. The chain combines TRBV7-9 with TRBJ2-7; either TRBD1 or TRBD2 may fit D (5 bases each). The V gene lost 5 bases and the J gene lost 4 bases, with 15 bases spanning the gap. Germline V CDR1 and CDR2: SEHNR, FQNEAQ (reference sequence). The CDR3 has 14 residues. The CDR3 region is CASSPDGGPYEQYF. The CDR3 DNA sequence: TGTGCCAGCAGCCCGGATGGGGGACCGTACGAGCAGTACTTC. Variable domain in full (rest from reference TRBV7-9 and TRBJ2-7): DTGVSQNPRHKITKRGQNVTFRCDPISEHNRLYWYRQTLGQGPEFLTYFQNEAQLEKSRLLSDRFSAERPKGSFSTLEIQRTEQGDSAMYLCASSPDGGPYEQYFGPGTRLTVT.

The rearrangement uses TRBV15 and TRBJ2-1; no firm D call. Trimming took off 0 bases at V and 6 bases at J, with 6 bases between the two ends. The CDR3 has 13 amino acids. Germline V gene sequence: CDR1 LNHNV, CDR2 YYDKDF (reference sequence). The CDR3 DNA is TGTGCCACCAGCAGAGATCATCTCAATGAGCAGTTCTTC. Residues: CATSRDHLNEQFF.

The CDR3 region has the DNA TGTGCCAGTAGTATTCTCGGGGGTGATCAGCCCCAGCATTTT. Protein: CASSILGGDQPQHF. The gene calls are TRBV19 and TRBJ1-5; D is possibly TRBD1 (5 bases). V was clipped by 3 bases and J by 5 bases, with 11 bases between them. Germline-derived CDR1 and CDR2 are LNHDA and SQIVND (reference sequence). The CDR3 consists of 14 residues.

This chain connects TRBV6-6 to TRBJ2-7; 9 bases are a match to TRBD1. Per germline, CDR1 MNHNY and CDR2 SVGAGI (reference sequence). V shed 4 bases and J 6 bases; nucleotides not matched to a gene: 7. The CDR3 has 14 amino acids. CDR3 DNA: TGTGCCAGCAGTTTACAGGGGGCGCAAGGCGAGCAGTACTTC. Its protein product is CASSLQGAQGEQYF.

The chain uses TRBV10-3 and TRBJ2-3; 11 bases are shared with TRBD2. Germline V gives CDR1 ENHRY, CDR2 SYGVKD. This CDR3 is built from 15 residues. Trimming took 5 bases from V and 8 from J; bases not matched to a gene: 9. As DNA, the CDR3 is TGTGCCATCAGTACCGATCCGGGACTAGCGGCTACGCAGTATTTT. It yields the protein CAISTDPGLAATQYF.

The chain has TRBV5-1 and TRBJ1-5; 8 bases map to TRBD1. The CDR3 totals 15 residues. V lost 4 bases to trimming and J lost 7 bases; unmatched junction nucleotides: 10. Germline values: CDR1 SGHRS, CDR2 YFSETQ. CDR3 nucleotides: TGCGCCAGCAGCGACGGACAGGGAGAAGGGCAGCCCCAGCATTTT. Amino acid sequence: CASSDGQGEGQPQHF.

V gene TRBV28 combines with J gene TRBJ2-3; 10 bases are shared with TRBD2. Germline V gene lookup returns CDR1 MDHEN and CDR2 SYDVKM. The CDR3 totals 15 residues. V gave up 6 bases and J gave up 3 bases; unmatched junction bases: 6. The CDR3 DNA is TGTGCCAGCAGGCTAGCGGGAGAAGGAACAGATACGCAGTATTTT. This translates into CASRLAGEGTDTQYF.

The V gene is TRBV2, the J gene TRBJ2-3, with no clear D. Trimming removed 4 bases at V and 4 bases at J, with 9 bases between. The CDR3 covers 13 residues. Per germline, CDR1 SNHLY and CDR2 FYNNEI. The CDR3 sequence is CASSATPADTQYF. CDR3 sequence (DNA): TGTGCCAGCAGTGCCACCCCGGCAGATACGCAGTATTTT. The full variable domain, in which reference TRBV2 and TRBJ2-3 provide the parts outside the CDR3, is EPEVTQTPSHQVTQMGQEVILRCVPISNHLYFYWYRQILGQKVEFLVSFYNNEISEKSEIFDDQFSVERPDGSNFTLKIRSTKLEDSAMYFCASSATPADTQYFGPGTRLTVL.

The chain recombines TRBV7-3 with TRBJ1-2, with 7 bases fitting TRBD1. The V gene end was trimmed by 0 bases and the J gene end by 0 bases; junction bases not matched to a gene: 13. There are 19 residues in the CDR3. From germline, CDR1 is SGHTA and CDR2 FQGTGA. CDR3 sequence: CASSLTYPLGQTTNYGYTF. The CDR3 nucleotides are TGTGCCAGCAGCTTAACGTACCCCCTGGGACAGACAACTAACTATGGCTACACCTTC. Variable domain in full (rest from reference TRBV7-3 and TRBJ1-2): GAGVSQTPSNKVTEKGKYVELRCDPISGHTALYWYRQSLGQGPEFLIYFQGTGAADDSGLPNDRFFAVRPEGSVSTLKIQRTERGDSAVYLCASSLTYPLGQTTNYGYTFGSGTRLTVV.

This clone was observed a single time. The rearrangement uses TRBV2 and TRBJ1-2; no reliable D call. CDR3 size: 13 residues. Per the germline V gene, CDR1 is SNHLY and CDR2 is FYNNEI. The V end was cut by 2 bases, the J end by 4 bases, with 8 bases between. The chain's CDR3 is CASSERQTYGYTF. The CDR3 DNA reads TGTGCCAGCAGTGAACGCCAGACCTATGGCTACACCTTC.

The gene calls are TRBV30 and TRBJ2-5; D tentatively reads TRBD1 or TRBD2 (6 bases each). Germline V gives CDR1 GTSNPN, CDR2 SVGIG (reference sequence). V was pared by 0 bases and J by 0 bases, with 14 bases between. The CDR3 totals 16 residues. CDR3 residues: CAWSVLGGKYQETQYF. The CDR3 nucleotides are TGTGCCTGGAGTGTACTGGGGGGCAAATACCAAGAGACCCAGTACTTC.

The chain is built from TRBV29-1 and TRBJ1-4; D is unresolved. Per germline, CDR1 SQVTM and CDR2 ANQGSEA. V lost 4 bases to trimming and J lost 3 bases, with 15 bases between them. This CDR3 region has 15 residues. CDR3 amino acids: CSVGGSPAPNEKLFF. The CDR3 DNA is TGCAGCGTTGGTGGCTCCCCGGCGCCTAATGAAAAACTGTTTTTT.

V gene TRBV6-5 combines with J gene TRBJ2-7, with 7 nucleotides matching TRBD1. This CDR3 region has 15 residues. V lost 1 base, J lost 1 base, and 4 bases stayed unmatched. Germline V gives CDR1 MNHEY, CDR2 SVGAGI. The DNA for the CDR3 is TGTGCCAGCAGTTACTTAGGACAGGCATCCTACGAGCAGTACTTC. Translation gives CASSYLGQASYEQYF.

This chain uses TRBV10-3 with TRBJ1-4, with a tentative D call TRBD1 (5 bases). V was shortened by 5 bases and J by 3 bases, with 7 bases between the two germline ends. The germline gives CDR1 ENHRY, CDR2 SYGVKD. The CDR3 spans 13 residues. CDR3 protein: CAISQGSNEKLFF. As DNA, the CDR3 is TGTGCCATCAGTCAGGGTTCTAATGAAAAACTGTTTTTT.

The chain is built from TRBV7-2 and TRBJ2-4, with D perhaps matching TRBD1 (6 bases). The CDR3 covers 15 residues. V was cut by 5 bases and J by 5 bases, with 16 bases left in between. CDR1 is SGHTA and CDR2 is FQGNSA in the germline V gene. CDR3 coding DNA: TGTGCCAGCAGCCGAAACAGGGCTTCCCAAAACATTCAGTACTTC. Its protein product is CASSRNRASQNIQYF. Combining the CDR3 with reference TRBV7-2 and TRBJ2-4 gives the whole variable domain GAGVSQSPSNKVTEKGKDVELRCDPISGHTALYWYRQSLGQGLEFLIYFQGNSAPDKSGLPSDRFSAERTGGSVSTLTIQRTQQEDSAVYLCASSRNRASQNIQYFGAGTRLSVL.

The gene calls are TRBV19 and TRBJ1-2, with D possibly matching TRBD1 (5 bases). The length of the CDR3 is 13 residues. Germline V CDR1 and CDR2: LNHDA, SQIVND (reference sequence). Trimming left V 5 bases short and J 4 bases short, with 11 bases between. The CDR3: CASSSDRGYGYTF. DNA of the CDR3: TGTGCCAGTAGTTCCGACAGAGGCTATGGCTACACCTTC.

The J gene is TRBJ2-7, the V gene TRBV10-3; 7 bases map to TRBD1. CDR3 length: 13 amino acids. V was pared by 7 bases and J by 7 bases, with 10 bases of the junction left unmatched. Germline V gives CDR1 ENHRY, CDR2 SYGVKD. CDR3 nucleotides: TGTGCCATCAAAAAGCCGGCAGGGGGTGAGCAGTACTTC. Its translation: CAIKKPAGGEQYF.

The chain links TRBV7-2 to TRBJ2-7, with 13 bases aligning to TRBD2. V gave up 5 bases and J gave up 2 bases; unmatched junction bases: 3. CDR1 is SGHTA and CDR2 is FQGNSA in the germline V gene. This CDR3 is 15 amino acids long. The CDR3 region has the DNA TGTGCCAGCAGCACGGGACTAGCGGGACCCTACGAGCAGTACTTC. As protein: CASSTGLAGPYEQYF.

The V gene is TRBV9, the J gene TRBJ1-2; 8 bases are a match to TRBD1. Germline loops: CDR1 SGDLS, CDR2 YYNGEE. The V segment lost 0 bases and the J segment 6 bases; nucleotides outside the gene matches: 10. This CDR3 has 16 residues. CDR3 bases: TGTGCCAGCAGCGTAGGGGGCCAGGGGGCGTCAAATGGCTACACCTTC. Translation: CASSVGGQGASNGYTF. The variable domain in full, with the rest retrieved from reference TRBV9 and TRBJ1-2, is DSGVTQTPKHLITATGQRVTLRCSPRSGDLSVYWYQQSLDQGLQFLIQYYNGEERAKGNILERFSAQQFPDLHSELNLSSLELGDSALYFCASSVGGQGASNGYTFGSGTRLTVV.

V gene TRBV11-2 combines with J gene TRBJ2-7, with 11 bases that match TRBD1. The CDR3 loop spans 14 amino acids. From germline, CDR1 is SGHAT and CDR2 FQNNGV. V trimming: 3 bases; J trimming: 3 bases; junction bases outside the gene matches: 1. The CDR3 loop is CASSLGQGGYEQYF. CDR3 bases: TGTGCCAGCAGCTTGGGACAGGGGGGCTACGAGCAGTACTTC.

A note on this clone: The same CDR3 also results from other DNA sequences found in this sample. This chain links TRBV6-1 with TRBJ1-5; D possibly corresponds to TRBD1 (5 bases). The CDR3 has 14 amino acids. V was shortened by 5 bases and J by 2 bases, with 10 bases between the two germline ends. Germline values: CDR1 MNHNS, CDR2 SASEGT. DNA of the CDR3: TGTGCCAGCAGTCTGCAGGGACGCAATCAGCCCCAGCATTTT. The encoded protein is CASSLQGRNQPQHF.

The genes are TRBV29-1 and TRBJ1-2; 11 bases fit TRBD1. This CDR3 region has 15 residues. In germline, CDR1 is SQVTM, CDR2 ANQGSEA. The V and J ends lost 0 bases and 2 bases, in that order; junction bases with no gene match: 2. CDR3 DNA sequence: TGCAGCGTTGAAGATCGGGACAGGGGGAACTATGGCTACACCTTC. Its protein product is CSVEDRDRGNYGYTF.

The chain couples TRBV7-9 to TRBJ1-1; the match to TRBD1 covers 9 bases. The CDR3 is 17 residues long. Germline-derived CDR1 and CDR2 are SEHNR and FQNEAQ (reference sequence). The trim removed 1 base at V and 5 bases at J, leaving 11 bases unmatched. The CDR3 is CASSLGPSTGGLTEAFF. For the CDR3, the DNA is TGTGCCAGCAGCTTAGGACCATCCACAGGGGGCTTAACTGAAGCTTTCTTT.

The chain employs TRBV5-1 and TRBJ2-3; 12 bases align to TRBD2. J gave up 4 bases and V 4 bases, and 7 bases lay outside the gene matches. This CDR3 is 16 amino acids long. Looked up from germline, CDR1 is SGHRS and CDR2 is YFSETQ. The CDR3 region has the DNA TGCGCCAGCAGCGGACTGACTAGCGGGAGTTCAGATACGCAGTATTTT. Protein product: CASSGLTSGSSDTQYF.

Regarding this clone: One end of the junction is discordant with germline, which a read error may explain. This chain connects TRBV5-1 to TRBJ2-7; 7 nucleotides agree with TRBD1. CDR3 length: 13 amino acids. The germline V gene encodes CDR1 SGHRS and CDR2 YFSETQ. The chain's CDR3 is CASSLGTEYEQYF. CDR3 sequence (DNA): TGTGCCAGCAGCCTGGGGACAGAATACGAGCAGTACTTC.